Presented here are 10 T cell receptor beta chains from one specimen sequenced in a study of blood T cell repertoires in COVID-19. Sequencing was performed with immunoSEQ multiplex PCR; in TCRdb, only in-frame clones are kept and a portion is missing. The sample contains 130,000 to 150,000 clones, under 90% of which appear only once. The sample consisted of peripheral blood. Every receptor here comes from a woman over 75 in a cohort sampled during active or convalescent COVID-19.

The V and J genes are TRBV11-2 and TRBJ2-5; D is unresolved. Germline assignment: CDR1 SGHAT and CDR2 FQNNGV. V lost 1 base and J 5 bases, leaving 8 bases between the germline ends. This CDR3 comprises 13 residues. The CDR3 reads CASSLVTGETQYF. The DNA for the CDR3 is TGTGCCAGCAGCTTAGTGACTGGGGAGACCCAGTACTTC.

V gene TRBV9 combines with J gene TRBJ1-6; TRBD1 aligns across 9 bases. V shed 3 bases and J 9 bases; nucleotides not matched to a gene: 10. The V gene's germline CDR1 is SGDLS and CDR2 YYNGEE. The CDR3 extends over 16 amino acids. CDR3 sequence reads: CASSAGQGVGISPLHF. The CDR3 DNA reads TGTGCCAGCAGCGCGGGACAGGGAGTCGGGATTTCACCCCTCCACTTT.

The chain is built from TRBV19 and TRBJ2-1, with 7 nucleotides matching TRBD2. The CDR3 runs 17 residues. Germline loops: CDR1 LNHDA, CDR2 SQIVND (reference sequence). Losses at the gene ends were 2 bases for V and 0 bases for J; bases not matched to a gene: 7. In DNA form, the CDR3 reads TGTGCCAGTAGTATAACGACTAGCAGGAGCTCCTACAATGAGCAGTTCTTC. Its translation is CASSITTSRSSYNEQFF. The full variable domain, in which reference TRBV19 and TRBJ2-1 provide the parts outside the CDR3, is DGGITQSPKYLFRKEGQNVTLSCEQNLNHDAMYWYRQDPGQGLRLIYYSQIVNDFQKGDIAEGYSVSREKKESFPLTVTSAQKNPTAFYLCASSITTSRSSYNEQFFGPGTRLTVL.

The V gene is TRBV5-1, the J gene TRBJ2-3; tentative D call: TRBD2 (6 bases). This CDR3 region has 14 residues. V lost 3 bases, J lost 1 base, and 9 bases lay in between. The germline CDR1 and CDR2 sequences are SGHRS and YFSETQ. The CDR3 DNA reads TGCGCCAGCAGCTGGTCGGGGGGCACAGATACGCAGTATTTT. This encodes CASSWSGGTDTQYF.

V usage is TRBV4-1 and J usage is TRBJ2-1; 14 nucleotides line up with TRBD2. V lost 1 base and J lost 13; bases outside the gene matches: 6. From germline, CDR1 is MGHRA and CDR2 YSYEKL. The CDR3 totals 15 residues. CDR3 residues: CASSQVGTSGGKQFF. The CDR3 DNA is TGCGCCAGCAGCCAAGTGGGGACTAGCGGGGGTAAACAGTTCTTC.

The V call is TRBV28, the J call TRBJ2-5; a weak D match, TRBD1 (7 bases). The CDR3 runs 13 residues. Germline V CDR1 and CDR2: MDHEN, SYDVKM. The germline V and J ends were trimmed by 5 bases and 1 base, with 8 bases remaining between them. The CDR3 sequence: CASSQGGQETQYF. The CDR3 DNA reads as TGTGCCAGCAGTCAGGGGGGCCAAGAGACCCAGTACTTC. Full variable domain (missing parts from reference TRBV28 and TRBJ2-5): DVKVTQSSRYLVKRTGEKVFLECVQDMDHENMFWYRQDPGLGLRLIYFSYDVKMKEKGDIPEGYSVSREKKERFSLILESASTNQTSMYLCASSQGGQETQYFGPGTRLLVL.

This chain links TRBV4-1 with TRBJ2-3; 7 nucleotides line up with TRBD1. J was trimmed by 2 bases and V by 1 base; bases with no gene match: 9. CDR1 is MGHRA and CDR2 is YSYEKL in the germline V gene. The CDR3 loop spans 17 amino acids. CDR3 in DNA: TGCGCCAGCAGCCAAGTACTACAGGGGAGACCCACAGATACGCAGTATTTT. It yields the protein CASSQVLQGRPTDTQYF.

This rearrangement joins TRBV7-8 to TRBJ2-5, with D perhaps matching TRBD1 (6 bases). The CDR3 consists of 15 residues. Germline values: CDR1 SGHVS, CDR2 FQNEAQ. Trimming cost V 4 bases and J 2 bases, with 14 bases left between them. CDR3 bases: TGTGCCAGCAGCTCCCGATTGGACAGTCAAGAGACCCAGTACTTC. This codes for CASSSRLDSQETQYF.

The chain combines TRBV30 with TRBJ1-6; TRBD1 is a possible D gene (5 bases). Germline loops: CDR1 GTSNPN, CDR2 SVGIG (reference sequence). V was trimmed by 2 bases and J by 0 bases, leaving 14 bases between them. The CDR3 is 17 residues long. CDR3 sequence: CAWSLLGGNSYNSPLHF. The DNA for the CDR3 is TGTGCCTGGAGTTTACTTGGGGGGAACTCCTATAATTCACCCCTCCACTTT.

In this sample, this clone turned up a few times. The genes are TRBV19 and TRBJ1-2; a weak D match, TRBD1 (5 bases). The CDR3 length is 16 residues. Looked up from germline, CDR1 is LNHDA and CDR2 is SQIVND (reference sequence). Trimming shortened V by 5 bases and J by 2 bases, and 18 bases separated the two germline ends. DNA for the CDR3: TGTGCCAGTAGTTTCCTCCAACGGGCAGGGAACTATGGCTACACCTTC. Protein product: CASSFLQRAGNYGYTF.